This T cell receptor beta chain was found in a study of blood T cell repertoires in COVID-19. Overall study: Acute and convalescent COVID-19 specimens originated in the United States, Italy and Spain. The cDNA or gDNA used as material had been derived from T cells, B-cell-depleted T cells, or PBMCs.

CDR1 and CDR2 from the germline V gene are SGHAT and FQNNGV. The CDR3 sequence is 16 residues long. Between the trimmed V and J ends, which lost 2 bases and 0 bases, there was a span of 11 bases. Source study methods: The assay estimated nucleated cells by amplifying reference gene primers. Clones were read by immunoSEQ multiplex PCR, and TCRdb kept only the in-frame ones, dropping some. V and J calls and clone size are those listed in that table; D and trimming were worked out from the DNA. The data contain 88,000 or so clones, 75% to 90% of them singletons. This chain joins TRBV11-2 and TRBJ1-3; D is possibly TRBD1 (6 bases). Sequencing was done on a sample of peripheral blood. The sequence was obtained from a man between 60 and 75 years old with acute or convalescent COVID-19. CDR3 nucleotide sequence: TGTGCCAGCAGCTTATCGGACAGCCACTCTGGAAACACCATATATTTT. Translated, it gives CASSLSDSHSGNTIYF.